This T cell receptor (beta chain) comes out of a study of vaccination and CD4 T cells after COVID-19. Overall study results and limits: Only post-vaccination samples contained a median approximately 85% of the reactive clones in convalescent patients.

As to treatment: roughly ten-day PBMC culture with coronavirus spike peptide pools or control peptides (ViraFEST assay). It was after more than 9 days of culture that CD4+ T cells were isolated by negative selection. CDR1 MNHNS and CDR2 SASEGT come from the germline V gene. The CDR3 runs 14 residues. Trimming at V came to 8 bases and at J to 5 bases, leaving 7 bases not matched to a gene. Sequencing of the DNA from cultured CD4+ T cells was carried out with the Oncomine TCR Beta short-read assay. After culture, CD4+ T cells served as the source for genomic DNA extraction. TCRdb recomputed calls from the PCR reads with MiXCR, one row per CDR3 protein. The sample lists 13,000 to 15,000 distinct CDR3 sequences; approximately 55% were seen once. In this sample, this clonotype turned up a few times. Its antigen remains unidentified.

The chain recombines TRBV6-1 with TRBJ1-5, with TRBD1 matching over 9 bases. This TCR derives from a human donor who had recovered from COVID-19. Sequencing was performed on CD4+ T cells from blood, cultured in vitro, taken before SARS-CoV-2 vaccination. CDR3 amino acids: CASRDRGSDQPQHF. CDR3 nucleotides: TGTGCCAGCCGAGACAGGGGGTCGGATCAGCCCCAGCATTTT.